The clone carrying this T cell receptor beta chain was seen only once. In TCRdb, the reads were re-called with MiXCR into one record per CDR3 protein. In the table there are 90,000 to 100,000 distinct CDR3 sequences, about 28% of which are singletons. The sample belongs to a study of type 1 regulatory T cells. At the level of the study: This in vitro CD4 product, T-allo10, is enriched for Tr1 cells and alloantigen-specific.

Germline CDR1 is SGHRS and CDR2 is YFSETQ. The CDR3 has 14 amino acids. Trimming left V 0 bases short and J 2 bases short, with 7 bases between. The material sequenced was CD4+ T cells, either the whole sample or a sorted fraction (not recorded which). The chain links TRBV5-1 to TRBJ2-3; no clear D. The TCR sequence derives from a human donor in good health. This CDR3 is CASSLEAPTDTQYF. CDR3 DNA: TGCGCCAGCAGCTTGGAGGCCCCCACAGATACGCAGTATTTT.